One sample yielded the 29 T cell receptor beta chains listed below, sequenced in a study of T cells in Graves' hyperthyroidism and ophthalmopathy. TCR beta CDR3 sequences were amplified from RNA transcripts. A set of HTBI primers served as the primers for a first-round RT-PCR of the TCR CDR3. MiXCR, applied by TCRdb to the multiplex PCR reads, yields one record per CDR3 protein. The sample consists of 35,000 to 40,000 distinct CDR3 sequences, around half of them appearing once. The material sequenced was blood. Every receptor here comes from a woman aged 45-65 years with Graves' hyperthyroidism that later progressed to Graves' ophthalmopathy.

For this clonotype: Mismatch with germline at one junction end may stem from a read error. This chain connects TRBV5-1 to TRBJ2-2; D perhaps matches TRBD2 (6 bases). Per the germline V gene, CDR1 is SGHRS and CDR2 is YFSETQ. The CDR3 has 15 residues. DNA for the CDR3: TGCGCCAACAGCTGGGGACTGGCGGACACCGGGGAGCTGTTTTTT. Its protein is CANSWGLADTGELFF.

The rearrangement links TRBV20-1 to TRBJ2-1, with unresolved D. The assigned J gene may be wrong: the sequence end matches TRBJ2-5 better. The CDR3 is 8 amino acids. Germline values: CDR1 DFQATT, CDR2 SNEGSKA (reference sequence). The CDR3 DNA reads TGCAGTGCTAGCGCCCAGTACTTC. It is translated as CSASAQYF.

This clonotype was detected ten times or more. The V and J genes are TRBV4-3 and TRBJ2-7; 9 bases match TRBD2. Germline CDR1 and CDR2: LGHNA and YSLEER. With 4 bases clipped from V and 4 bases from J, the junction kept 11 bases outside the gene matches. This CDR3 has 16 residues. CDR3 region: CASSRVTSGRRYEQYF. CDR3 coding DNA: TGCGCCAGCAGCCGCGTGACTAGCGGACGTAGATACGAGCAGTACTTC.

V usage is TRBV5-1 and J usage is TRBJ2-2; TRBD2 matches 12 bases. After removal of 3 bases from V and 5 bases from J, the junction contained 5 bases not matched to a gene. The CDR3 loop spans 16 amino acids. CDR1 and CDR2 from the germline V gene are SGHRS and YFSETQ. CDR3 sequence: CASSSLTSGSTGELFF. Written as DNA, the CDR3 is TGCGCCAGCAGCTCTCTGACTAGCGGGAGTACCGGGGAGCTGTTTTTT. Full variable domain (rest looked up from reference TRBV5-1 and TRBJ2-2): KAGVTQTPRYLIKTRGQQVTLSCSPISGHRSVSWYQQTPGQGLQFLFEYFSETQRNKGNFPGRFSGRQFSNSRSEMNVSTLELGDSALYLCASSSLTSGSTGELFFGEGSRLTVL.

In this sample, this clonotype turned up many times. This rearrangement joins TRBV3-1 to TRBJ1-6, with D perhaps TRBD1 (6 bases). Germline V gene sequence: CDR1 LGHDT, CDR2 YNNKEL (reference sequence). Trimming took 0 bases from V and 5 from J, leaving 14 bases between them. CDR3 length equals 17 residues. The CDR3 nucleotides read TGTGCCAGCAGCCAAGATCTTTCAGGGACACATAATTCACCCCTCCACTTT. Its protein is CASSQDLSGTHNSPLHF.

V and J are TRBV20-1 and TRBJ1-5; D not resolved. CDR1 is DFQATT and CDR2 is SNEGSKA in the germline V gene (reference sequence). CDR3 length: 18 residues. V was pared by 1 base and J by 8 bases, with 27 bases between. CDR3 protein: CSARGLAGKLSYKEPQHF. The CDR3 nucleotides read TGCAGTGCTAGAGGACTAGCGGGAAAGTTGTCCTACAAGGAGCCCCAGCATTTT.

This clonotype is labeled medium-sized (0.01 to 0.1%). The chain joins TRBV29-1 to TRBJ2-1, with TRBD2 identical over 14 bases. Germline V CDR1 and CDR2: SQVTM, ANQGSEA. The V gene end was trimmed by 7 bases and the J gene end by 8 bases; junction bases not matched to a gene: 19. CDR3 length equals 18 residues. The CDR3 DNA sequence: TGCAGCGGTAGCGCGACTAGCGGGAGGGCCCGTCTAGTCGATGAGCAGTTCTTC. Translated: CSGSATSGRARLVDEQFF.

The sample holds many counts of this clonotype. The CDR3, as DNA: TGTGCCTGGAGTGTACTCCCAGGGGGTGGCTACACCTTC. Protein sequence: CAWSVLPGGGYTF. V is TRBV30 and J is TRBJ1-2; 7 positions agree with TRBD1. This CDR3 has 13 residues. From germline, CDR1 is GTSNPN and CDR2 SVGIG (reference sequence). The trim removed 0 bases at V and 7 bases at J, leaving 5 bases unmatched.

This clonotype has at least ten counts. The CDR3 reads CASSPGGSSYNEQFF. The CDR3 DNA is TGCGCCAGCAGTCCAGGGGGCTCGTCCTACAATGAGCAGTTCTTC. The V gene is TRBV5-1, the J gene TRBJ2-1; 8 positions match TRBD1. Germline V gene data show CDR1 as SGHRS and CDR2 as YFSETQ. This CDR3 is 15 amino acids long. The junction had 5 bases not matched to a gene; V was cut back by 5 bases and J by 1 base.

This clonotype has at least ten counts. The chain joins TRBV6-5 to TRBJ1-2; possibly TRBD1 for D (6 bases). Germline V gene sequence: CDR1 MNHEY, CDR2 SVGAGI. The CDR3 covers 14 residues. V lost 4 bases and J 3 bases, leaving 12 bases between the germline ends. The chain's CDR3 is CASSFGDRHYGYTF. CDR3 nucleotides: TGTGCCAGCAGTTTCGGTGACAGGCACTATGGCTACACCTTC.

The genes are TRBV11-2 and TRBJ1-2, with 12 nucleotides matching TRBD1. V was pared by 2 bases and J by 3 bases, with 13 bases of the junction left unmatched. The CDR3 is 19 amino acids. Per the germline V gene, CDR1 is SGHAT and CDR2 is FQNNGV. The CDR3 DNA is TGTGCCAGCAGCTTATCCTGGGGGGGGACAGGGGGCCCCGACTATGGCTACACCTTC. Translating it yields CASSLSWGGTGGPDYGYTF. The full variable domain, in which reference TRBV11-2 and TRBJ1-2 provide the parts outside the CDR3, is EAGVAQSPRYKIIEKRQSVAFWCNPISGHATLYWYQQILGQGPKLLIQFQNNGVVDDSQLPKDRFSAERLKGVDSTLKIQPAKLEDSAVYLCASSLSWGGTGGPDYGYTFGSGTRLTVV.

There are many counts of this clonotype. The chain joins TRBV19 to TRBJ2-1; D is ambiguous. The germline gives CDR1 LNHDA, CDR2 SQIVND (reference sequence). The CDR3 consists of 20 residues. Trimming removed 3 bases at V and 1 base at J, with 25 bases between. CDR3 loop: CASSISVQRGLVVSYNEQFF. The DNA of the CDR3 is TGTGCCAGTAGTATTTCCGTACAGCGAGGTCTAGTAGTATCCTACAATGAGCAGTTCTTC. The complete variable domain, with remaining parts taken from reference TRBV19 and TRBJ2-1, reads DGGITQSPKYLFRKEGQNVTLSCEQNLNHDAMYWYRQDPGQGLRLIYYSQIVNDFQKGDIAEGYSVSREKKESFPLTVTSAQKNPTAFYLCASSISVQRGLVVSYNEQFFGPGTRLTVL.

By frequency in the sample, this clonotype is medium-sized. V and J are TRBV7-9 and TRBJ2-7; D not certain. The germline V gene encodes CDR1 SEHNR and CDR2 FQNEAQ (reference sequence). The CDR3 totals 12 residues. Trimming shortened V by 0 bases and J by 4 bases, and 4 bases separated the two germline ends. The CDR3 reads CASSLAEYEQYF. Written as DNA, the CDR3 is TGTGCCAGCAGCTTAGCCGAATACGAGCAGTACTTC.

This clonotype was detected only a few times. CDR3: CASSPQPTNEAFF. The DNA of the CDR3 is TGTGCCAGCAGCCCACAGCCAACTAATGAAGCTTTCTTT. The chain couples TRBV7-6 to TRBJ1-1; D remains unclear. Trimming took 5 bases from V and 7 from J, leaving 14 bases between them. This CDR3 spans 13 amino acids. Germline CDR1 is SGHVS and CDR2 is FNYEAQ.

This clonotype showed up many times. The rearrangement links TRBV12-2 to TRBJ1-1; the DNA was not compared with TRBD1, the D call given in the table. TRBV12-2 is labeled a pseudogene. This CDR3 has 15 amino acids. The CDR3 spells CAREEKQGRNTEAFF. The DNA of the CDR3 is TGTGCAAGGGAAGAGAAACAGGGGAGGAACACTGAAGCTTTCTTT.

The CDR3 loop reads CSVVARRKYNEQYF. CDR3 bases: TGCAGCGTCGTGGCGCGGCGGAAGTACAATGAGCAGTATTTT. This sequence joins TRBV29-1 and TRBJ2-3; D is uncertain. Germline CDR1 is SQVTM and CDR2 is ANQGSEA. The CDR3 totals 14 residues. Trimming removed 6 bases at V and 11 bases at J, with 24 bases between.

J is TRBJ2-7 and V is TRBV20-1; D unclear. The CDR3 spans 10 residues. The V gene lost 5 bases and the J gene lost 6 bases, with 8 bases spanning the gap. CDR1 DFQATT and CDR2 SNEGSKA come from the germline V gene (reference sequence). CDR3: CSAGPIEQYF. CDR3 DNA sequence: TGCAGTGCTGGCCCCATCGAGCAGTACTTC.

In its sample, this clonotype was seen many times. The chain uses TRBV4-1 and TRBJ2-7; possible D gene TRBD1, 6 bases. The V and J ends lost 2 bases and 2 bases respectively, with 16 bases between them. The CDR3 length is 16 residues. CDR1 is MGHRA and CDR2 is YSYEKL in the germline V gene. Here the CDR3 reads CASSQSTGLSPYEQYF. In nucleotides, the CDR3 is TGCGCCAGCAGCCAATCAACAGGGTTGAGTCCCTACGAGCAGTACTTC.

Ten or more counts support this clonotype. The chain combines TRBV20-1 with TRBJ2-2; D call uncertain. The ends were cut back, 1 base at V and 7 bases at J, with 13 bases in the middle. CDR1 and CDR2 (germline): DFQATT, SNEGSKA (reference sequence). The CDR3 is made up of 14 amino acids. CDR3 protein: CSARAAGWGGELFF. The CDR3 DNA reads TGCAGTGCTAGAGCCGCAGGCTGGGGCGGGGAGCTGTTTTTT.

J is TRBJ1-2 and V is TRBV6-6, with TRBD1 as a possible D gene (5 bases). This CDR3 is built from 12 residues. V lost 5 bases and J lost 8, with 12 bases in between. Looked up from germline, CDR1 is MNHNY and CDR2 is SVGAGI (reference sequence). The CDR3 coding sequence is TGTGCCAGCAGTCGAGGGGTAGGCGGCTACACCTTC. Its translation is CASSRGVGGYTF.

By its share, this clonotype is medium-sized (0.01 to 0.1%). J is TRBJ2-1 and V is TRBV25-1; possibly TRBD1 or TRBD2 for D (5 bases each). CDR3 length: 12 residues. V dropped 8 bases and J dropped 8 bases, with 13 bases sitting between them. The germline gives CDR1 MGHDK, CDR2 SYGVNS. The CDR3 DNA follows: TGTGCCAGCGTCGTGAGGGGCTATGAGCAGTTCTTC. Translation gives CASVVRGYEQFF.

The V and J genes are TRBV10-3 and TRBJ1-2; D is undetermined. Trimming took off 0 bases at V and 6 bases at J, with 11 bases between the two ends. The CDR3 has 14 amino acids. Germline V lookup: CDR1 ENHRY, CDR2 SYGVKD. The CDR3 here is CAISESSSNDGYTF. Here the CDR3 DNA reads TGTGCCATCAGTGAGTCATCGTCCAATGATGGCTACACCTTC.

This chain uses TRBV6-5 with TRBJ2-1; TRBD1 is a possible D gene (7 bases). The CDR3 is made up of 16 amino acids. V lost 6 bases to trimming and J lost 3 bases, with 18 bases between them. Germline-derived CDR1 and CDR2 are MNHEY and SVGAGI. The CDR3 here is CASSWDGQGGYNEQFF. The CDR3 region has the DNA TGTGCCAGCAGCTGGGACGGCCAGGGGGGCTACAATGAGCAGTTCTTC.

A note on this clonotype: One end of the junction does not line up with germline, which may come from a read error. This chain uses TRBV20-1 with TRBJ1-1, with D unclear. This CDR3 has 13 amino acids. Germline V gives CDR1 DFQATT, CDR2 SNEGSKA (reference sequence). CDR3 DNA: TGCAGTGCTCCCCGACTGGGGAACACTGAAGGTTTCTTT. Translation gives CSAPRLGNTEGFF.

The CDR3 sequence: CASSPRDSPYNEQFF. The CDR3 DNA sequence: TGTGCCAGCTCACCACGGGACAGCCCATACAATGAGCAGTTCTTC. This chain connects TRBV18 to TRBJ2-1; 7 bases are shared with TRBD1. The CDR3 loop spans 15 amino acids. J gave up 4 bases and V 1 base, and 4 bases lay outside the gene matches. Germline V gene sequence: CDR1 KGHSH, CDR2 LQKENI.

By share of the sample, this clonotype is medium-sized. The V and J genes are TRBV7-6 and TRBJ2-3; 11 positions match TRBD2. Germline CDR1 and CDR2: SGHVS and FNYEAQ. CDR3 length equals 15 residues. V lost 4 bases and J lost 3; bases outside the gene matches: 3. The CDR3 bases are TGTGCCAGCAGCTCACTAGCGGGAGTGACAGATACGCAGTATTTT. This sequence encodes CASSSLAGVTDTQYF.

Many counts were recorded for this clonotype. The chain links TRBV7-3 to TRBJ1-2; TRBD1 aligns across 9 bases. From germline, CDR1 is SGHTA and CDR2 FQGTGA. Trimming removed 5 bases from V and 0 bases from J; junction bases left unmatched: 16. This CDR3 region has 19 residues. CDR3 amino acids: CASSVISGQGIITNYGYTF. CDR3 bases: TGTGCCAGCAGCGTCATCTCGGGACAGGGAATTATTACTAACTATGGCTACACCTTC.

Of note for this clonotype: At one boundary the junction diverges from the germline segment, which might be a read error. CDR3 DNA sequence: TGTCCCAGCAGCTTAAGGTGGGATTTCCCAGATACGCAGTTTTTT. Its translation is CPSSLRWDFPDTQFF. The J gene is TRBJ2-3, the V gene TRBV11-3; no reliable D call. The CDR3 length is 15 residues. Germline V gene sequence: CDR1 SGHNT, CDR2 YENEEA.

CDR3 coding DNA: TGCAGCGTTACCACTAGCGGGAGTTTGAACGAGCAGTACTTC. Its translation is CSVTTSGSLNEQYF. The chain combines TRBV29-1 with TRBJ2-7, with 11 bases that match TRBD2. Germline-derived CDR1 and CDR2 are SQVTM and ANQGSEA. The CDR3 totals 14 residues. V shed 5 bases, J shed 5 bases, and the junction held 8 bases outside the gene matches.